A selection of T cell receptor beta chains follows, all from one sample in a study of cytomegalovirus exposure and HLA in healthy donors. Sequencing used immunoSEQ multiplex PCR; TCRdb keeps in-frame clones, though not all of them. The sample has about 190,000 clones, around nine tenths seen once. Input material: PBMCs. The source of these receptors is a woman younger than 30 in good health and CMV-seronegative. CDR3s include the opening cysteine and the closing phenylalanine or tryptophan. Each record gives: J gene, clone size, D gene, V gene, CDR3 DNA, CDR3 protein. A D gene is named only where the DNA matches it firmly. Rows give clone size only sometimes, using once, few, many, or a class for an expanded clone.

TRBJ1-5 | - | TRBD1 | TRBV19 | TGTGCCAGTAGTACCACGTCTCGGACAGGGAGAATTAGCAATCAGCCCCAGCATTTT | CASSTTSRTGRISNQPQHF
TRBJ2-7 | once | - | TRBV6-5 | TGTGCCAGCAGTTACTCCTGGACTTCCTACGAGCAGTACTTC | CASSYSWTSYEQYF
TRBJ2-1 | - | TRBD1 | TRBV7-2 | TGTGCCAGCAGCGAACCGGGACAGGAGTACAATGAGCAGTTCTTC | CASSEPGQEYNEQFF
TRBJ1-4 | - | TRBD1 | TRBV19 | TGTGCCAGTAGTGGGACAGGAAGTGGCGAAAAACTGTTTTTT | CASSGTGSGEKLFF
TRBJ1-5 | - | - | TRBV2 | TGTGCCAGCAGTGTTAGCCGCAATCAGCCCCAGCATTTT | CASSVSRNQPQHF
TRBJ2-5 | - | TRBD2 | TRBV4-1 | TGCGCCAGCAGCCAAGATCCGACTAGCGGGAAACAGTACTTC | CASSQDPTSGKQYF
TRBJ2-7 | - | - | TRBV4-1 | TGCGCCAGCAGCCAAGATCGGGGAATCTACGAGCAGTACTTC | CASSQDRGIYEQYF
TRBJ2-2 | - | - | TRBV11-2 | TGTGCCAGCAGCTTAATGAGAACCGGGGAGCTGTTTTTT | CASSLMRTGELFF
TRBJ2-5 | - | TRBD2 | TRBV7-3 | TGTGCCAGCAGCCCTTGGGGACTAGCGGGCCAAGAGACCCAGTACTTC | CASSPWGLAGQETQYF
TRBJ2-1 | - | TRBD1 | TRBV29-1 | TGCAGCGTAGGGACAGTCAGGGCGAGCAATGAGCAGTTCTTC | CSVGTVRASNEQFF
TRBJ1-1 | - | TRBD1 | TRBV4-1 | TGCGCCAGCAGCCAAGAAATCTCGGGACAGGGAGTAGCTTTCTTT | CASSQEISGQGVAFF
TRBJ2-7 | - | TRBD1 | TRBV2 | TGTGCCGGACTGCTAGACAGGGGGCAGGAGCAGTACTTC | CAGLLDRGQEQYF
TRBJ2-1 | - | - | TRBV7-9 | TGTGCCAGCAGCCCAGTCGCGAGGGTAGGTGAGCAGTTCTTC | CASSPVARVGEQFF
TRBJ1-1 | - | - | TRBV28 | TGTGCCAGCAGCCGTGGACTAGCTTTCTTT | CASSRGLAFF
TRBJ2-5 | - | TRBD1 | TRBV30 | TGTGCCTGGGCTATGGGGACAGTGGGTATGGAGACCCAGTACTTC | CAWAMGTVGMETQYF
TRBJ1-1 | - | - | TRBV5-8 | TGTGCCAGCAGCGTACGAGGGGGCACTGAAGCTTTCTTT | CASSVRGGTEAFF
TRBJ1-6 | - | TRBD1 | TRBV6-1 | TGTGCCAGCACCCGCGGGGACAGAAATAATTCACCCCTCCACTTT | CASTRGDRNNSPLHF
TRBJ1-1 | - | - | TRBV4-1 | TGCGCCAGCAGCCAAGATCGGGCGAGAAGGACTGAGGCTTTCTTT | CASSQDRARRTEAFF
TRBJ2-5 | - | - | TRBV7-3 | TGTGCCAGCAGTCAGGGTGGGGGGAGTGGGGAGACCCAGTACTTC | CASSQGGGSGETQYF
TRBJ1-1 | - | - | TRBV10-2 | TGCGCCAGCAGTGAGGGAGAGTACACTGAAGCTTTCTTT | CASSEGEYTEAFF
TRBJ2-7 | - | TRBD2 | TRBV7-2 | TGTGCCAGCAGCTTATCTAGCGGGAGGGCCCACGAGCAGTACTTC | CASSLSSGRAHEQYF
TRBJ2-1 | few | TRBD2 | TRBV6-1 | TGTGCCAGCAGTGAAGAAGCGGGGACTCCCCGGGAGCAGTTCTTC | CASSEEAGTPREQFF
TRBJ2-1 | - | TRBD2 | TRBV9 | TGTGCCAGCAGCGTAGTGGCGAGCGGGAGGTTCGATGAGCAGTTCTTC | CASSVVASGRFDEQFF
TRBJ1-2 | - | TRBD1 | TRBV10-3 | TGTGCCATCAGTAATATCGGGACAGGGGGCGAAAGTCGGTATGGCTACACCTTC | CAISNIGTGGESRYGYTF
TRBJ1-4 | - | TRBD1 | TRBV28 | TGTGCCAGCCGTTCGGGACAGGGGTATGAAAAACTGTTTTTT | CASRSGQGYEKLFF
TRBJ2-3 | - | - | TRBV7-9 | TGTTCCAGCAGCTCCACTAGAGCCGCGACAGATACGCAGTATTTT | CSSSSTRAATDTQYF
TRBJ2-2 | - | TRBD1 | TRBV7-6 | TGTGCCAGCAGACCGGGACAGTTAAACACCGGGGAGCTGTTTTTT | CASRPGQLNTGELFF
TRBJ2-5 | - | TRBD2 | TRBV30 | TGTGCCTGGAGTTATGGACTAGCCCGCTGGGAGACCCAGTACTTC | CAWSYGLARWETQYF
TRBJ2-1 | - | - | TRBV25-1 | TGTGCCAGCAGTGAAGGGACTTTTGCTGAGCAGTTCTTC | CASSEGTFAEQFF
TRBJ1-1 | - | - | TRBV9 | TGTGCCAGCAGCGTAGCAGGGGAGAGCACTGAAGCTTTCTTT | CASSVAGESTEAFF
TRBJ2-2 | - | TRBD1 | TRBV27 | TGTGCCAGCAGATCCGGGACAGGGGCCGGGGAGCTGTTTTTT | CASRSGTGAGELFF
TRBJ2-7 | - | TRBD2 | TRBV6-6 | TGTGCCAGCAGTAACTCCGGGACTAGCGGATACTACGAGCAGTACTTC | CASSNSGTSGYYEQYF
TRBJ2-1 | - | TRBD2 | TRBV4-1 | TGCGCCAGCAGCCGGACTAGCGGGGCCATTCCCGTCTACAATGAGCAGTTCTTC | CASSRTSGAIPVYNEQFF
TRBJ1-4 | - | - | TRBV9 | TGTGCCAGCAGCGTAGACGCGGGGAATGGTGAAAAACTGTTTTTT | CASSVDAGNGEKLFF
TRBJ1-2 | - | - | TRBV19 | TGTGCCAGTAGTATGACTATGATGGGCCAAGGAGGCTACACCTTC | CASSMTMMGQGGYTF
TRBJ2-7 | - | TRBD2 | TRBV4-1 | TGCGCCAGCAGGGGGTCTAGCGGGGGGGCCTACGAGCAGTACTTC | CASRGSSGGAYEQYF
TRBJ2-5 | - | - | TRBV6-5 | TGTGCCAGCAGTTACAAGGCGGGAGAGACCCAGTACTTC | CASSYKAGETQYF
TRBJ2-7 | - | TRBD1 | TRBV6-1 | TGTGCCAGCAGTGACGGACAGGGGAAGTCCTACGAGCAGTACTTC | CASSDGQGKSYEQYF
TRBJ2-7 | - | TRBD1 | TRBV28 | TGTGCCAGCAGGCAACCGGGACAGGGGGTCTCGCAGTACTTC | CASRQPGQGVSQYF
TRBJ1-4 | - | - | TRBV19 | TGTGCCAGTAGTATAGTGGGGGCGGTTAATGAAAAACTGTTTTTT | CASSIVGAVNEKLFF
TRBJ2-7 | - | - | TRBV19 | TGTGCCAGTACTGGGCAACGAAGCGAGCAGTACTTC | CASTGQRSEQYF
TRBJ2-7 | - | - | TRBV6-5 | TGTGCCAGCATCTCACCGGGGGACGAGCAGTACTTC | CASISPGDEQYF
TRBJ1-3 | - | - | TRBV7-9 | TGTGCCAGCAGCTTATCCGGGGTTGGAAACACCATATATTTT | CASSLSGVGNTIYF
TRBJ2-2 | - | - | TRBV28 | TGTGCCAGCAGGGAACAGGGCAACACCGGGGAGCTGTTTTTT | CASREQGNTGELFF
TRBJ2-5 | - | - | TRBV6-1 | TGTGCCACCTCGCGGGCAGGGGAGGGTGGAGAGACCCAGTACTTC | CATSRAGEGGETQYF
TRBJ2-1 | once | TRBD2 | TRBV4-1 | TGCGCCAGCAGCCAACCAACGGGACTAGCGGGGGAGGATGAGCAGTTCTTC | CASSQPTGLAGEDEQFF
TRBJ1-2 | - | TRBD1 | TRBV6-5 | TGTGCCAGCACCCCGACAGGGGCTAACTATGGCTACACCTTC | CASTPTGANYGYTF
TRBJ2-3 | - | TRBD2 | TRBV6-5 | TGTGCCAGCAAACTAGCGGGGAGCACAGATACGCAGTATTTT | CASKLAGSTDTQYF
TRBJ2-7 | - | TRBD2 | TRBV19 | TGTGCCAGTAGTATTGGTGGCGGGGGGACCTACGAGCAGTACTTC | CASSIGGGGTYEQYF
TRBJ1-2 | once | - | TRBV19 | TGTGCCAGTAGTCTTCATCTCGGACGGCAGGGAGGCTACACCTTC | CASSLHLGRQGGYTF
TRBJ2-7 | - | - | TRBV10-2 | TGCGCCAGGTTCTCTCCCTCTCCCGAGCAGTACTTC | CARFSPSPEQYF